This T cell receptor (beta chain) is from a study of PD-L1 blockade in urothelial cancer. Overall study: Blood analysis occurred 3 weeks (second dose) and 6 weeks after treatment start. Blood samples had a median of approximately 140,000 T cells, approximately 83,000 unique TCRs, and clonality more than 0.075.

Noted time point: peripheral blood 6 weeks after treatment start. The protocol was immunoSEQ multiplex PCR, while the TCRdb copy is restricted to in-frame clones and leaves out a portion. This table has under 70,000 clones, 88% appearing once. The CDR3 extends over 14 amino acids. Trimming removed 6 bases from V and 6 bases from J; junction bases left unmatched: 3. Germline lookup yields CDR1 MNHEY and CDR2 SMNVEV (reference sequence). J is TRBJ2-2 and V is TRBV27, with TRBD1 matching over 11 bases. The clonotype comes from a man aged 60 to 69 with urothelial cancer. Specimen: PBMCs, collected around atezolizumab (anti-PD-L1) treatment. The DNA for the CDR3 is TGTGCCAGCAGCTGGGGACAGGGGGCCGGGGAGCTGTTTTTT. Amino acids: CASSWGQGAGELFF.